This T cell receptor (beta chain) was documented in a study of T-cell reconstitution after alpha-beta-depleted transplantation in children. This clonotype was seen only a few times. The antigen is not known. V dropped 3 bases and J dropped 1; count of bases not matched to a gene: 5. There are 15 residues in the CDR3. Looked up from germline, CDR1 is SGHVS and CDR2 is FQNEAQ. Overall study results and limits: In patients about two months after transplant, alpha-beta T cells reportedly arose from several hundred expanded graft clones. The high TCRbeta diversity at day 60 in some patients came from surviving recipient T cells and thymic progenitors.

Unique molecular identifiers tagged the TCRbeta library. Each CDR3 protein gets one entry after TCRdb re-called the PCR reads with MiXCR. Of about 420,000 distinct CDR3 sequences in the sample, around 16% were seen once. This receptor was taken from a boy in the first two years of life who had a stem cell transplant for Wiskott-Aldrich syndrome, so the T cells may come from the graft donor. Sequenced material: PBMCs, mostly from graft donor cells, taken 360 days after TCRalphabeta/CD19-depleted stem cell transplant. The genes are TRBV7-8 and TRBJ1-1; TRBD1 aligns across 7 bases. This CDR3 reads CASSFWTGGNTEAFF. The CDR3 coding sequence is TGTGCCAGCAGCTTTTGGACAGGAGGGAACACTGAAGCTTTCTTT.